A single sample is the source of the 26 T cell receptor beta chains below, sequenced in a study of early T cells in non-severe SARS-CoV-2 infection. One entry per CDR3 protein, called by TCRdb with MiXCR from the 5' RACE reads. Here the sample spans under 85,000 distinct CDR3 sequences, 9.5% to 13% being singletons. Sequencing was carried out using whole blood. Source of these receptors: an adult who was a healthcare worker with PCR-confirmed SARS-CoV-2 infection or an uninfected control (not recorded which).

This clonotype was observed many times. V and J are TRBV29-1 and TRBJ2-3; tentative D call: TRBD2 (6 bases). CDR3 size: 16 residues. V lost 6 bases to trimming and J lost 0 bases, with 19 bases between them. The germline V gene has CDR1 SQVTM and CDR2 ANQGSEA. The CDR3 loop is CSVLRSKGGSTDTQYF. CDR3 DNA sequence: TGCAGCGTCCTGAGGTCCAAGGGAGGTAGCACAGATACGCAGTATTTT.

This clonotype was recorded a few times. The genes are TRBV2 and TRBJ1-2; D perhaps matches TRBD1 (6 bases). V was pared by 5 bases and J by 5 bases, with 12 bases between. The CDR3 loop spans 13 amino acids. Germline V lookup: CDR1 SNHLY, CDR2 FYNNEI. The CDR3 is CASSTDSNYGYTF. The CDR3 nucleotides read TGTGCCAGCAGTACGGACAGCAATTATGGCTACACCTTC.

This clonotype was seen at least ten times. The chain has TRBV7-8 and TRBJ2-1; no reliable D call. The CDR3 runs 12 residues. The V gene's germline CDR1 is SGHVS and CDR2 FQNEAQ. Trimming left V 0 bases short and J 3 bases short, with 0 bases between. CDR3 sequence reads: CASSLAYNEQFF. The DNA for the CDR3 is TGTGCCAGCAGCTTAGCCTACAATGAGCAGTTCTTC.

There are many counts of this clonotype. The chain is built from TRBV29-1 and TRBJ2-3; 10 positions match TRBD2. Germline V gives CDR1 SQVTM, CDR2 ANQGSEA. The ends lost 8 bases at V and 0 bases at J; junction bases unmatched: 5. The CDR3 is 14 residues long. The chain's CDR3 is CSLSGRLSTDTQYF. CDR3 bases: TGCAGCCTTAGCGGGAGGCTAAGCACAGATACGCAGTATTTT.

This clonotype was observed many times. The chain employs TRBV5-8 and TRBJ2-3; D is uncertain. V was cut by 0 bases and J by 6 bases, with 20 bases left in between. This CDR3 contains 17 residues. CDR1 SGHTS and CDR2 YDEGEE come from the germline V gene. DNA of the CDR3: TGTGCCAGCAGCTTGGCCGTGTTGACGTCCCGTGTGGATACGCAGTATTTT. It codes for CASSLAVLTSRVDTQYF.

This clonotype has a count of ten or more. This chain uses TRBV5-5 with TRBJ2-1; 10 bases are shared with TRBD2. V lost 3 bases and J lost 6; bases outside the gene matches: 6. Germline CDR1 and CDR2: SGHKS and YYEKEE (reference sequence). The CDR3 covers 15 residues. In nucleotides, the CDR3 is TGTGCCAGCAGCTATAGCGGGAGGTTGAGCAATGAGCAGTTCTTC. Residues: CASSYSGRLSNEQFF.

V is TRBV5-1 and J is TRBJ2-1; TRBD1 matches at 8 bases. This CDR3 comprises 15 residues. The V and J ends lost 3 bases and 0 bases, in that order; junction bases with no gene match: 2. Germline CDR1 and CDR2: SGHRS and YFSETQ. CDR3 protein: CASSSGGGSYNEQFF. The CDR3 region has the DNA TGCGCCAGCAGCTCAGGGGGCGGCTCCTACAATGAGCAGTTCTTC.

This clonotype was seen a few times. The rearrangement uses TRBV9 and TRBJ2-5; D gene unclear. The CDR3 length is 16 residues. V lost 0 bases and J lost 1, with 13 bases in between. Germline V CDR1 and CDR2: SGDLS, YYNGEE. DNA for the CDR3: TGTGCCAGCAGCGTAGGGGCCTCCTTATCCCAAGAGACCCAGTACTTC. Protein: CASSVGASLSQETQYF.

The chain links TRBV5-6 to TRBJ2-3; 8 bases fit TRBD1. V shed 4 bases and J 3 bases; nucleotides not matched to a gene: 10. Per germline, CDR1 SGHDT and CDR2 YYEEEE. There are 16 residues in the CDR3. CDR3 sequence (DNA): TGTGCCAGCAGCACATCGACAGGGGCTCGGACAGATACGCAGTATTTT. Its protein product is CASSTSTGARTDTQYF.

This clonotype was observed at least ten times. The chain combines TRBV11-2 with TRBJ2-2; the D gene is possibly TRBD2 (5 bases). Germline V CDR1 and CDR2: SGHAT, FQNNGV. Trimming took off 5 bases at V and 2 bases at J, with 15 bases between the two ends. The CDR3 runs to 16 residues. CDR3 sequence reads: CASSLRRVVNTGELFF. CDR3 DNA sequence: TGTGCCAGCAGCCTCCGGCGGGTGGTTAACACCGGGGAGCTGTTTTTT.

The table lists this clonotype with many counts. CDR3 coding DNA: TGTGCCCATTACGGGACAGGGGAACCCTACGAGCAGTACTTC. It translates to CAHYGTGEPYEQYF. The chain joins TRBV28 to TRBJ2-7; 10 bases agree with TRBD1. This CDR3 comprises 14 residues. Germline-derived CDR1 and CDR2 are MDHEN and SYDVKM. V gave up 11 bases and J gave up 2 bases; unmatched junction bases: 9. Variable domain in full (rest from reference TRBV28 and TRBJ2-7): DVKVTQSSRYLVKRTGEKVFLECVQDMDHENMFWYRQDPGLGLRLIYFSYDVKMKEKGDIPEGYSVSREKKERFSLILESASTNQTSMYLCAHYGTGEPYEQYFGPGTRLTVT.

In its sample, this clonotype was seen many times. The CDR3 nucleotides read TGTGCCAGCTCACCAAAAGGATATGGGGACGGGTCGGGCTACGAGCAGTACTTC. The encoded protein is CASSPKGYGDGSGYEQYF. The genes are TRBV18 and TRBJ2-7; D is tentatively TRBD1 or TRBD2 (5 bases each). Germline V gene lookup returns CDR1 KGHSH and CDR2 LQKENI. The germline V and J ends were trimmed by 2 bases and 3 bases, with 23 bases remaining between them. The CDR3 extends over 18 amino acids.

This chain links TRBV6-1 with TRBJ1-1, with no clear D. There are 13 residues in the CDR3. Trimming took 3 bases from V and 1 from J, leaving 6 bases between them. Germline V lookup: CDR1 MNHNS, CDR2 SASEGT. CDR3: CASSDNRNTEAFF. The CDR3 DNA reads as TGTGCCAGCAGTGACAACAGGAACACTGAAGCTTTCTTT.

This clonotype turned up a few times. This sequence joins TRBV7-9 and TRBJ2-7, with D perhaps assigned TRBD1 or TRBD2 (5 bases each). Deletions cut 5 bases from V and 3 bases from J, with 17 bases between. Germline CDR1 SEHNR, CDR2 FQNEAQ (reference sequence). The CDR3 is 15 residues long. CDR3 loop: CASSPSRDVRYEQYF. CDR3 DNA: TGTGCCAGCAGCCCCTCCAGGGACGTGCGCTACGAGCAGTACTTC.

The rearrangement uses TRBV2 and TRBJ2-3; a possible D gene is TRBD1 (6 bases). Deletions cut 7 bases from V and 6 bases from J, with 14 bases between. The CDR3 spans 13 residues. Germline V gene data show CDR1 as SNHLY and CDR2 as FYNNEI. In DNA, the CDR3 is TGTGCCAGCACCGAGACAGGACGTGATACGCAGTATTTT. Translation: CASTETGRDTQYF. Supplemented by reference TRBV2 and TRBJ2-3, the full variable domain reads EPEVTQTPSHQVTQMGQEVILRCVPISNHLYFYWYRQILGQKVEFLVSFYNNEISEKSEIFDDQFSVERPDGSNFTLKIRSTKLEDSAMYFCASTETGRDTQYFGPGTRLTVL.

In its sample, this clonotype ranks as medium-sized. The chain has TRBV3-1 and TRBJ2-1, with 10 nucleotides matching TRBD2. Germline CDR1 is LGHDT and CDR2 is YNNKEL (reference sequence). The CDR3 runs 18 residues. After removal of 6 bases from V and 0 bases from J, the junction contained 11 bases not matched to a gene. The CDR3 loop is CASSQLAGTPGSYNEQFF. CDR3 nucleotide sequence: TGTGCCAGCAGTCAACTAGCGGGGACTCCCGGCTCCTACAATGAGCAGTTCTTC.

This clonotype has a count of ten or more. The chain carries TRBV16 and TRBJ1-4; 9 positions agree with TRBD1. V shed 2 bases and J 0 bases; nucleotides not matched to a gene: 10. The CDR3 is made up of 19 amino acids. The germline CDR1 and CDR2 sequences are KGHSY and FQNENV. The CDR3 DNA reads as TGTGCCAGCAGCCAAGCAGGGACAGGGCGATTGACAACTAATGAAAAACTGTTTTTT. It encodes CASSQAGTGRLTTNEKLFF.

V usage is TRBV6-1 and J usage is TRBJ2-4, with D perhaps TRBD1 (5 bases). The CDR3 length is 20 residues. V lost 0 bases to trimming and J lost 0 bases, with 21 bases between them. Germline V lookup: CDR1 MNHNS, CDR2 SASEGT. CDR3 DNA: TGTGCCAGCAGTGAAGCGGCCCCCCCCGACAGTAAGCTAGCCAAAAACATTCAGTACTTC. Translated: CASSEAAPPDSKLAKNIQYF.

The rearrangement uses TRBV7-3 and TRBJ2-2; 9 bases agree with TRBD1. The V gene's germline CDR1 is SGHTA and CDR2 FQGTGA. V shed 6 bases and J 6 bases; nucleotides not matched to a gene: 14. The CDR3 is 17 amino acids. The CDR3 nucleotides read TGTGCCAGCAGGCCCTCGACAGGGGGTATTGACGCCGGGGAGCTGTTTTTT. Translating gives CASRPSTGGIDAGELFF.

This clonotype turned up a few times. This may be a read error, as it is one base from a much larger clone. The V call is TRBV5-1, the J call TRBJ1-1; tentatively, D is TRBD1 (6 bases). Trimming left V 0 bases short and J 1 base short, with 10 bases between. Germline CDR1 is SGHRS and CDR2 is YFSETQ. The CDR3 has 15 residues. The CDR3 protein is CASSLAGTQNTEAFF. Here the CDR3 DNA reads TGCGCCAGCAGCTTGGCCGGGACACAGAACACTGAAGCTTTCTTT.

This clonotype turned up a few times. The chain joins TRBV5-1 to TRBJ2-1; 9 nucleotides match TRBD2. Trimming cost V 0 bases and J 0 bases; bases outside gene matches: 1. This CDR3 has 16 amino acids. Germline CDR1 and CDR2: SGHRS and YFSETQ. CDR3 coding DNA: TGCGCCAGCAGCTTGGGACTAGCGGCCTCCTACAATGAGCAGTTCTTC. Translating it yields CASSLGLAASYNEQFF.

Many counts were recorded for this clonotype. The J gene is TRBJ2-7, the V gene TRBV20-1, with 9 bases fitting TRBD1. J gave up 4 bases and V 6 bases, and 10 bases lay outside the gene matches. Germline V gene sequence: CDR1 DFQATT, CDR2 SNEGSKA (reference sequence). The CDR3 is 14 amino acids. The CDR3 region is CSATRQGERYEQYF. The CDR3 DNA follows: TGCAGTGCCACAAGACAGGGGGAAAGGTACGAGCAGTACTTC.

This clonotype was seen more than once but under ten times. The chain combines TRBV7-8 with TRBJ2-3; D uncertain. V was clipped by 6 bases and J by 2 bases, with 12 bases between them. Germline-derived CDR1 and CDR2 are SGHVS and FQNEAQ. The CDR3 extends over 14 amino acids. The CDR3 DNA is TGTGCCAGCAGTTCAGAACCTGTCACAGATACGCAGTATTTT. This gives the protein CASSSEPVTDTQYF.

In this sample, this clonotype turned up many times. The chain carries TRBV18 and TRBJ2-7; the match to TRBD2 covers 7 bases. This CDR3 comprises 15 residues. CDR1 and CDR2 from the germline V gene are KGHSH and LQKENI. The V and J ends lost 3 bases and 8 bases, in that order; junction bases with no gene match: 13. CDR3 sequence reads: CASSPGSAGVGKQYF. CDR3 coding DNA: TGTGCCAGCTCACCGGGTTCGGCGGGAGTAGGCAAGCAGTACTTC. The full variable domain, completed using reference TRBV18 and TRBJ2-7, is NAGVMQNPRHLVRRRGQEARLRCSPMKGHSHVYWYRQLPEEGLKFMVYLQKENIIDESGMPKERFSAEFPKEGPSILRIQQVVRGDSAAYFCASSPGSAGVGKQYFGPGTRLTVT.

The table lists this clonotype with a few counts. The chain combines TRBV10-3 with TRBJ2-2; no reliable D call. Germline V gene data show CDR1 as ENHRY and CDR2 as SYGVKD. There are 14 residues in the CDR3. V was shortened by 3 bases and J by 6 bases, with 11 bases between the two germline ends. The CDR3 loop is CAISDRTSSGELFF. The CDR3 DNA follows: TGTGCCATCAGTGACAGGACGAGCTCCGGGGAGCTGTTTTTT.

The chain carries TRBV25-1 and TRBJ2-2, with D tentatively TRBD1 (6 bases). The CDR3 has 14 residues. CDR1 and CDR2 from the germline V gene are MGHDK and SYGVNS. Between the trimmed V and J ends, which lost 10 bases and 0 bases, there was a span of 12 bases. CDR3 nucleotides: TGTGCCACCAAACAGGGTTCGAACACCGGGGAGCTGTTTTTT. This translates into CATKQGSNTGELFF.